These 5 T cell receptor beta chains were all obtained from the same sample, sequenced in a study of T cells in Graves' hyperthyroidism and ophthalmopathy. The investigators amplified TCR beta CDR3 regions from RNA transcripts. First-round RT-PCR with HTBI primers amplified the TCR CDR3 region. TCRdb recomputed calls from the multiplex PCR reads with MiXCR, one row per CDR3 protein. This repertoire shows hundreds of thousands of distinct CDR3 sequences, about a sixth found once; its top ten account for approximately 7.5%. Specimen: blood. These receptors all come from a young woman with Graves' hyperthyroidism.

There are a few counts of this clonotype. The chain is built from TRBV19 and TRBJ2-2; D not certain. Germline V CDR1 and CDR2: LNHDA, SQIVND (reference sequence). V lost 7 bases, J lost 4 bases, and 16 bases lay in between. The CDR3 extends over 15 amino acids. CDR3 residues: CASTSGPIGTGELFF. As DNA, the CDR3 is TGTGCCAGTACCTCCGGGCCAATCGGCACCGGGGAGCTGTTTTTT.

This clonotype was counted only a few times. The rearrangement links TRBV28 to TRBJ2-7; 8 positions agree with TRBD1. This CDR3 is 15 amino acids long. Germline V gene lookup returns CDR1 MDHEN and CDR2 SYDVKM. V lost 4 bases to trimming and J lost 4 bases; unmatched junction nucleotides: 9. CDR3 DNA sequence: TGTGCCAGCAGTTCCGCCGGGACAGGCTTATACGAGCAGTACTTC. Its translation: CASSSAGTGLYEQYF.

This clonotype was observed many times. The DNA for the CDR3 is TGTGCCAGCTCACCACGACAGGGAGGGACCTACGAGCAGTACTTC. Amino acids: CASSPRQGGTYEQYF. The gene calls are TRBV18 and TRBJ2-7, with D perhaps assigned TRBD1 or TRBD2 (7 bases each). CDR3 length: 15 amino acids. V lost 1 base and J lost 2, with 12 bases in between. Germline CDR1 reads KGHSH; CDR2 reads LQKENI.

This clonotype was seen repeatedly, ten times or more. V gene TRBV20-1 combines with J gene TRBJ1-1; D may be TRBD1 (6 bases). Germline V lookup: CDR1 DFQATT, CDR2 SNEGSKA (reference sequence). The CDR3 covers 14 residues. The V and J ends lost 6 bases and 4 bases respectively, with 18 bases between them. The CDR3 coding sequence is TGCAGTGCCCGGGACACCTTGAGGAGCACTGAAGCTTTCTTT. Translation gives CSARDTLRSTEAFF.

This clonotype has just a few counts. The V and J genes are TRBV3-1 and TRBJ2-4, with D perhaps assigned TRBD1 or TRBD2 (6 bases each). The V end lost 6 bases, the J end lost 0 bases, and 24 bases lay between the germline ends. This CDR3 has 19 residues. The V gene's germline CDR1 is LGHDT and CDR2 YNNKEL (reference sequence). The CDR3 nucleotides are TGTGCCAGCAGTCCAAGGGGGGCCTACCGAGCCCTAGCCAAAAACATTCAGTACTTC. Translated, it gives CASSPRGAYRALAKNIQYF.